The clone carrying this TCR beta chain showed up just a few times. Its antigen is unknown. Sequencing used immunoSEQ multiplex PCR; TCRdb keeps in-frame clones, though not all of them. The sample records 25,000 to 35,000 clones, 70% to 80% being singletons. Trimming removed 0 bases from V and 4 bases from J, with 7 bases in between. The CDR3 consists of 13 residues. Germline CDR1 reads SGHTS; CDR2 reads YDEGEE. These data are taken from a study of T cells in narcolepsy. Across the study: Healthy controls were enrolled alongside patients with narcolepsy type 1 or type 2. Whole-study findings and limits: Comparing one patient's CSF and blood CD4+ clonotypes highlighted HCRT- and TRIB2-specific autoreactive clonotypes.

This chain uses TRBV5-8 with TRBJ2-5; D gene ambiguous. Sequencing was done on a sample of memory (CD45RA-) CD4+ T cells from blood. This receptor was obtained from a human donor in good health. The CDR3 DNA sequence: TGTGCCAGCAGCTTGGCAGGCCGAGAGACCCAGTACTTC. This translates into CASSLAGRETQYF.